A single sample is the source of the 10 T cell receptor beta chains below, sequenced in a study of blood T cell repertoires in COVID-19. Produced via immunoSEQ multiplex PCR; TCRdb's table is partial and in-frame only. The sample records 150,000 to 200,000 clones, 85% to 90% being singletons. The sequencing sample was made of peripheral blood. The receptor set was obtained from a woman over 75 with COVID-19, enrolled during active disease.

The chain joins TRBV5-6 to TRBJ1-1, with D possibly matching TRBD1 (6 bases). V lost 7 bases and J lost 5, with 12 bases in between. Germline lookup yields CDR1 SGHDT and CDR2 YYEEEE. The CDR3 contains 12 residues. In DNA form, the CDR3 reads TGTGCCAGCGGGGGGGCCGAAACTGAAGCTTTCTTT. It encodes CASGGAETEAFF.

The rearrangement joins TRBV19 to TRBJ1-4, with D hard to call. CDR1 and CDR2 from the germline V gene are LNHDA and SQIVND (reference sequence). There are 13 residues in the CDR3. The V gene lost 5 bases and the J gene lost 4 bases, with 8 bases spanning the gap. CDR3 bases: TGTGCCAGTAGTCCCACCGGTAATGAAAAACTGTTTTTT. Translation gives CASSPTGNEKLFF.

The CDR3, as DNA: TGTGCCAGCAGCGTAGACAGGGGGCGGTTCACAGATACGCAGTATTTT. It encodes CASSVDRGRFTDTQYF. V usage is TRBV5-6 and J usage is TRBJ2-3, with TRBD1 identical over 10 bases. The CDR3 is made up of 16 amino acids. The ends lost 4 bases at V and 2 bases at J; junction bases unmatched: 7. Per the germline V gene, CDR1 is SGHDT and CDR2 is YYEEEE.

The chain joins TRBV4-3 to TRBJ1-1; D possibly corresponds to TRBD1 (5 bases). The germline CDR1 and CDR2 sequences are LGHNA and YSLEER. This CDR3 spans 15 amino acids. Trimming removed 0 bases from V and 1 base from J, with 9 bases in between. CDR3 nucleotides: TGCGCCAGCAGCCAAGAGACGACAGCGAACACTGAAGCTTTCTTT. Its translation is CASSQETTANTEAFF.

This clone has just one count. The chain links TRBV6-5 to TRBJ2-2; maybe TRBD2 (5 bases). V was clipped by 5 bases and J by 2 bases, with 9 bases between them. Germline-derived CDR1 and CDR2 are MNHEY and SVGAGI. The CDR3 extends over 14 amino acids. CDR3 nucleotide sequence: TGTGCCAGCAGTAAGACTACCAACACCGGGGAGCTGTTTTTT. Translation: CASSKTTNTGELFF.

The rearrangement links TRBV11-3 to TRBJ2-1, with 7 nucleotides matching TRBD2. This CDR3 has 15 amino acids. CDR1 SGHNT and CDR2 YENEEA come from the germline V gene. The junction had 2 bases not matched to a gene; V was cut back by 3 bases and J by 0 bases. Written as DNA, the CDR3 is TGTGCCAGCAGCTTCGGCGGGAGCTCCTACAATGAGCAGTTCTTC. Translation: CASSFGGSSYNEQFF.

This chain joins TRBV19 and TRBJ1-5, with D uncertain. The germline V and J ends were trimmed by 1 base and 1 base, with 11 bases remaining between them. The CDR3 has 16 amino acids. Germline CDR1 is LNHDA and CDR2 is SQIVND (reference sequence). The chain's CDR3 is CASSIVPGESNQPQHF. The CDR3 DNA reads as TGTGCCAGTAGTATAGTCCCCGGAGAGAGCAATCAGCCCCAGCATTTT.

The chain has TRBV18 and TRBJ1-6, with D possibly TRBD1 on 5 matching bases. This CDR3 spans 13 amino acids. V lost 6 bases and J 7 bases, leaving 10 bases between the germline ends. Germline CDR1 is KGHSH and CDR2 is LQKENI. CDR3 nucleotide sequence: TGTGCCAGCTCCCCCAGACAGAATTCACCCCTCCACTTT. Translation gives CASSPRQNSPLHF. Variable domain in full (rest from reference TRBV18 and TRBJ1-6): NAGVMQNPRHLVRRRGQEARLRCSPMKGHSHVYWYRQLPEEGLKFMVYLQKENIIDESGMPKERFSAEFPKEGPSILRIQQVVRGDSAAYFCASSPRQNSPLHFGNGTRLTVT.

The rearrangement joins TRBV12-3 or TRBV12-4 to TRBJ2-1; unclear D gene. The CDR3 runs to 11 residues. V gave up 3 bases and J gave up 8 bases, with 5 bases separating them. Written as DNA, the CDR3 is TGTGCCAGCAGTTTCTCGGATGAGCAGTTCTTC. Translation gives CASSFSDEQFF.

This clone has only one observation. The chain recombines TRBV10-3 with TRBJ2-5, with D tentatively TRBD1 (6 bases). Germline V gives CDR1 ENHRY, CDR2 SYGVKD. The CDR3 is 13 amino acids. With 3 bases removed from V and 5 bases from J, the gap between germline ends came to 10 bases. The CDR3 DNA reads as TGTGCCATCAGTGATCGTAGGGGGGAGACCCAGTACTTC. This encodes CAISDRRGETQYF.